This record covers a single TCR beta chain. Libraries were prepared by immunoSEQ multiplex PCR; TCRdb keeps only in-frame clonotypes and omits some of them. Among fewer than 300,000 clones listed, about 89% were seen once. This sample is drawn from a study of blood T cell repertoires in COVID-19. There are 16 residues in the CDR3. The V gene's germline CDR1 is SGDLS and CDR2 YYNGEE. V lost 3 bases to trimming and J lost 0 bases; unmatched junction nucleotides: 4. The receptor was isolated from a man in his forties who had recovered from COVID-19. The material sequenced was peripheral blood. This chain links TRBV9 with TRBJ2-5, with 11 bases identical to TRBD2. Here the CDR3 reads CASSDGLAGYQETQYF. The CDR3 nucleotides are TGTGCCAGCAGCGACGGACTAGCGGGCTACCAAGAGACCCAGTACTTC.